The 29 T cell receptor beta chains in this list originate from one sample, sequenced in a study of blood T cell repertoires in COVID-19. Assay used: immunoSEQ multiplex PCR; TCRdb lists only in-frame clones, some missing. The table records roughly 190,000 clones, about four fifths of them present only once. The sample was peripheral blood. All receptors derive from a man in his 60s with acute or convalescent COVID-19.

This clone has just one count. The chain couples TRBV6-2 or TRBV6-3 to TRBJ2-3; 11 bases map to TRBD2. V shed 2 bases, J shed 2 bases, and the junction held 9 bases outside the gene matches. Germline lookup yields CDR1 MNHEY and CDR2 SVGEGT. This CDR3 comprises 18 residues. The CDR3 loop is CASSYTFSGRALTDTQYF. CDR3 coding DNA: TGTGCCAGCAGTTACACCTTTAGCGGGAGGGCCCTCACAGATACGCAGTATTTT.

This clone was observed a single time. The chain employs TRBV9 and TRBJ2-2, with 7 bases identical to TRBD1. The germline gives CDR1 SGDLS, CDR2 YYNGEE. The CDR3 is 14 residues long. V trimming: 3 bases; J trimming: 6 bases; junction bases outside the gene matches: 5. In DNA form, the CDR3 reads TGTGCCAGCAGCGGACCGACAGGGCCCGGGGAGCTGTTTTTT. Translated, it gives CASSGPTGPGELFF.

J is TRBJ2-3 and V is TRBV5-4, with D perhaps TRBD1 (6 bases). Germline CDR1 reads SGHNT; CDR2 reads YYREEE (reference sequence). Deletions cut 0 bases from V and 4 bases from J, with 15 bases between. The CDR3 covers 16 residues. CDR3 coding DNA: TGTGCCAGCAGCTTGGCTTTGGCCAGGGGAGCAGATACGCAGTATTTT. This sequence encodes CASSLALARGADTQYF.

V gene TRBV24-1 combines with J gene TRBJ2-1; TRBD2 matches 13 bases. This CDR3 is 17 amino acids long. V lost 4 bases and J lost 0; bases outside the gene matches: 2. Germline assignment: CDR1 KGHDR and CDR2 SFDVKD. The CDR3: CATSDWTSGSSYNEQFF. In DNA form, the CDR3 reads TGTGCCACCAGTGACTGGACTAGCGGGAGCTCCTACAATGAGCAGTTCTTC.

CDR3 in amino acids: CASSVGGIRRGGYTF. The CDR3 nucleotides read TGTGCCAGCAGCGTAGGGGGTATTCGACGGGGTGGCTACACCTTC. The rearrangement links TRBV9 to TRBJ1-2; no firm D call. The CDR3 sequence is 15 residues long. Germline V lookup: CDR1 SGDLS, CDR2 YYNGEE. The V gene lost 0 bases and the J gene lost 7 bases, with 16 bases spanning the gap.

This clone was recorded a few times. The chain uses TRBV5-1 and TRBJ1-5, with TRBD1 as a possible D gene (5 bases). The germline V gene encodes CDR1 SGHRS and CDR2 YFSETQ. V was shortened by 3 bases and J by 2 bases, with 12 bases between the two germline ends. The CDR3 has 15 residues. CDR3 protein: CASSSWGDGNQPQHF. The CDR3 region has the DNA TGCGCCAGCAGCTCGTGGGGGGATGGCAATCAGCCCCAGCATTTT.

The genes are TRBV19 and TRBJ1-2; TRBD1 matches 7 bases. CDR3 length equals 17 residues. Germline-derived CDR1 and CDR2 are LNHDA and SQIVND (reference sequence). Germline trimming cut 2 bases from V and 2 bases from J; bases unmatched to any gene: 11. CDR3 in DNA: TGTGCCAGTAGTATAAGATGGGGTCGGGGACAGAACTATGGCTACACCTTC. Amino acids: CASSIRWGRGQNYGYTF.

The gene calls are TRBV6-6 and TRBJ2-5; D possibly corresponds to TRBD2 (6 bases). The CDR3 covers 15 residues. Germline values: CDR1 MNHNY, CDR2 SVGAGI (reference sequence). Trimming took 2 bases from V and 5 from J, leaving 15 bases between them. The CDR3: CASSYRLTSPETQYF. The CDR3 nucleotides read TGTGCCAGCAGTTACCGCCTCACTAGCCCCGAGACCCAGTACTTC.

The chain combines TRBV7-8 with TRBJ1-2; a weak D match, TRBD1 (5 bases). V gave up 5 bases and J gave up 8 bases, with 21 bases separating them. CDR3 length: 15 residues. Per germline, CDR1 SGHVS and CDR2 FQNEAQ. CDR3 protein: CASSLKTAQQGGYTF. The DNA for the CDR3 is TGTGCCAGCAGCCTCAAGACAGCACAGCAGGGCGGCTACACCTTC.

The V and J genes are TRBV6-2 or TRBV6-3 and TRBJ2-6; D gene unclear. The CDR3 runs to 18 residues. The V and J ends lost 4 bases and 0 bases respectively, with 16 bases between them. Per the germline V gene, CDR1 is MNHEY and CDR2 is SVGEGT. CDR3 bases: TGTGCCAGCAGTTCCCTGGGCTGGTTTTCCTCTGGGGCCAACGTCCTGACTTTC. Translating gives CASSSLGWFSSGANVLTF.

The CDR3 here is CATSDFSGRANEQFF. The CDR3 nucleotides read TGTGCCACCAGTGACTTTAGCGGGAGGGCCAATGAGCAGTTCTTC. V usage is TRBV24-1 and J usage is TRBJ2-1, with 11 nucleotides matching TRBD2. Germline V CDR1 and CDR2: KGHDR, SFDVKD. V lost 4 bases to trimming and J lost 6 bases; unmatched junction nucleotides: 4. The CDR3 length is 15 residues.

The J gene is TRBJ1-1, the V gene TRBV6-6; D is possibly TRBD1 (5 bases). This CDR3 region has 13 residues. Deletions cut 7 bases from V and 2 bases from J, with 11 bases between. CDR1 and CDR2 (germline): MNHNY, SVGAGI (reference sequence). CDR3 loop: CASTRRGNTEAFF. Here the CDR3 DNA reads TGTGCCAGCACCCGGAGGGGAAACACTGAAGCTTTCTTT.

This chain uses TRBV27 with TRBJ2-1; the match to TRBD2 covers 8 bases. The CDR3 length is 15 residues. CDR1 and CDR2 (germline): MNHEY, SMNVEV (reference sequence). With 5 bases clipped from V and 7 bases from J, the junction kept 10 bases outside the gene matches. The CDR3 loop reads CASSTSGLPKNEQFF. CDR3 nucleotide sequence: TGTGCCAGCAGTACTAGCGGCCTCCCAAAAAATGAGCAGTTCTTC.

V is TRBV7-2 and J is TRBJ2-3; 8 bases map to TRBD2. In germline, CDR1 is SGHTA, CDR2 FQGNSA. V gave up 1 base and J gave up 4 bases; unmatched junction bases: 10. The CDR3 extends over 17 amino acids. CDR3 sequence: CASSLVVFGRGADTQYF. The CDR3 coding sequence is TGTGCCAGCAGCTTAGTTGTCTTTGGGCGGGGGGCAGATACGCAGTATTTT.

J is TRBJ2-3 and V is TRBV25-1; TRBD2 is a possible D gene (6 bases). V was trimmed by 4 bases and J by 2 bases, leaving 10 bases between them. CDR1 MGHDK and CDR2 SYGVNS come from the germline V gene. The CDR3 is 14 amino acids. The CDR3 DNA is TGTGCCAGCAGTGTAGGAGGGTTCACAGATACGCAGTATTTT. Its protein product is CASSVGGFTDTQYF.

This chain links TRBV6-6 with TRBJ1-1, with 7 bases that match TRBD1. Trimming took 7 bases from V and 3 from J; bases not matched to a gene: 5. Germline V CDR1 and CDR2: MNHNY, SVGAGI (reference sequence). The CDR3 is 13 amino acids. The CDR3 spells CASIPQGDTEAFF. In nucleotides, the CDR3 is TGTGCCAGCATCCCCCAGGGGGACACTGAAGCTTTCTTT.

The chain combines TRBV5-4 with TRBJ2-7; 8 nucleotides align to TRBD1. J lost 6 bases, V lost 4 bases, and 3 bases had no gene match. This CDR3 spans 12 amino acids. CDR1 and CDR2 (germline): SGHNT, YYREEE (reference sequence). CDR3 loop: CASSVDRGEQYF. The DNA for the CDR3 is TGTGCCAGCAGCGTCGACAGGGGCGAGCAGTACTTC.

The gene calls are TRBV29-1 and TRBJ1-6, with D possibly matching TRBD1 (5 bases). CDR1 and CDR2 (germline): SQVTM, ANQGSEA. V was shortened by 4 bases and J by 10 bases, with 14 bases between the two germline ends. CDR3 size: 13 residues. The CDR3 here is CSVGESGGSPLHF. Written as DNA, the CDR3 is TGCAGCGTTGGCGAATCGGGGGGGTCACCCCTCCACTTT.

CDR3 DNA sequence: TGTGCCAGCAGCCCACTAGCGGGGGCAAACACCGGGGAGCTGTTTTTT. It encodes CASSPLAGANTGELFF. The chain joins TRBV9 to TRBJ2-2; 11 positions match TRBD2. Germline CDR1 reads SGDLS; CDR2 reads YYNGEE. The CDR3 length is 16 residues. The J segment lost 2 bases and the V segment lost 4 bases, leaving 4 bases of the junction unmatched.

The CDR3 DNA is TGTGCCAGCAGCCTAGCGGAAGAGACCCAGTACTTC. This codes for CASSLAEETQYF. V and J are TRBV3-1 (or the pseudogene TRBV3-2) and TRBJ2-5, with D possibly being TRBD2 (6 bases). V shed 4 bases and J shed 3 bases, with 6 bases lying between them. This CDR3 comprises 12 residues. The germline V gene has CDR1 LGHDT and CDR2 YNNKEL (reference sequence).

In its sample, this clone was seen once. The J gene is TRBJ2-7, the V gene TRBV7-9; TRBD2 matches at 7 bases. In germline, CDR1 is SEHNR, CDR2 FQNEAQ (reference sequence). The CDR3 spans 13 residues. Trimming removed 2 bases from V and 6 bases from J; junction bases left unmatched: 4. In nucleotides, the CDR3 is TGTGCCAGCAGCTTATATAGGGAGGGCGAGCAGTACTTC. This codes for CASSLYREGEQYF.

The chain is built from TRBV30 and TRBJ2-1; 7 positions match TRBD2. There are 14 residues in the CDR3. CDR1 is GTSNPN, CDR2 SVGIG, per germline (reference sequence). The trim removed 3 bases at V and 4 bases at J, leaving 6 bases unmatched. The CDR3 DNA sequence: TGTGCCTGGAGACGGACTAGTCGGTACAATGAGCAGTTCTTC. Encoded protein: CAWRRTSRYNEQFF.

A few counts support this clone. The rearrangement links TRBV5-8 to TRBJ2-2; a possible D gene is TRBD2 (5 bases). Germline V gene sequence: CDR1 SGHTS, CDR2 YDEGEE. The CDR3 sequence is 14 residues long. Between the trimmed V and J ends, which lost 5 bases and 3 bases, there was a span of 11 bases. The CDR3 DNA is TGTGCCAGCAGTCGCGGGCAATACACCGGGGAGCTGTTTTTT. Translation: CASSRGQYTGELFF.

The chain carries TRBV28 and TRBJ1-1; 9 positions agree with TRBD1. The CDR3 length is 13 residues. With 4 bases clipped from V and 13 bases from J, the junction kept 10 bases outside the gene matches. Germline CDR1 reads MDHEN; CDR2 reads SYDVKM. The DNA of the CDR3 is TGTGCCAGCAGTTACCGGGACAGGGAAGGAGGTTTCTTT. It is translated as CASSYRDREGGFF.

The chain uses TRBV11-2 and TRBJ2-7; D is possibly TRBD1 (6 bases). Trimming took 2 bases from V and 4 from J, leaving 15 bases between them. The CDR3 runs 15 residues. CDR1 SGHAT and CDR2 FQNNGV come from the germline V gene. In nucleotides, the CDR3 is TGTGCCAGCAGCTTAAACCGGGACACAGTTTACGAGCAGTACTTC. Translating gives CASSLNRDTVYEQYF.

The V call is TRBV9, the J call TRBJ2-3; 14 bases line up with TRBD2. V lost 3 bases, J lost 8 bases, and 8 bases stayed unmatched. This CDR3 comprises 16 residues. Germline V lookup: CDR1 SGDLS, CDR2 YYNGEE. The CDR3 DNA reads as TGTGCCAGCAGCGCGGGACTAGCGGGGGTCGAGCGTACGCAGTATTTT. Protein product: CASSAGLAGVERTQYF.

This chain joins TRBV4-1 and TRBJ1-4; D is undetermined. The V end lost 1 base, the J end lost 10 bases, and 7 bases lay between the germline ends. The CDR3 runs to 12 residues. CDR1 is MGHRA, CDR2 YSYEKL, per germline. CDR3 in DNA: TGCGCCAGCAGCCAAGTCACGGGAAAACTGTTTTTT. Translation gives CASSQVTGKLFF.

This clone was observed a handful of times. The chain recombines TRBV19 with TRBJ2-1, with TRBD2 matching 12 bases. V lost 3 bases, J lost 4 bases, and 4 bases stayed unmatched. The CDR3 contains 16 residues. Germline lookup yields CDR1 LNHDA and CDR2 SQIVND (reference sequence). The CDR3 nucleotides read TGTGCCAGTAGTATCTTGACTAGCGGGAGTTACAATGAGCAGTTCTTC. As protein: CASSILTSGSYNEQFF.

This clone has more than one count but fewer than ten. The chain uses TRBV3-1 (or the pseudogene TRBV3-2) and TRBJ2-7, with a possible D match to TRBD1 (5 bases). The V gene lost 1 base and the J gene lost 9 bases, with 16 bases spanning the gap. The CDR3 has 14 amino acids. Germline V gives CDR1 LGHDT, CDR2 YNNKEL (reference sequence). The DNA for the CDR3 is TGTGCCAGCAGCCAAGGCAGGGCGGAAGGGTCGCAGTACTTC. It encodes CASSQGRAEGSQYF.